The present T cell receptor (beta chain) was sequenced within a study of siplizumab effects on memory and regulatory T cells. TCRdb's table, derived via immunoSEQ multiplex PCR, lists solely in-frame clones and lacks some. The sample contains tens of thousands of clones, 95% to 98% of which appear only once. With respect to this clone: Its specificity is not known.

The CDR3 is made up of 14 amino acids. Looked up from germline, CDR1 is SGDLS and CDR2 is YYNGEE. Trimming pared 0 bases from V and 7 bases from J, leaving 14 bases between. General study points: The suppressive capacity of proliferating Tregs from siplizumab cultures remained unconfirmed.

The study took three donor pairs, and their unstimulated naive, memory, effector memory and TEMRA subsets were sequenced. The receptor was isolated from a human donor in good health. The sequencing sample was made of naive CD8+ T cells sorted from blood. V usage is TRBV9 and J usage is TRBJ2-7, with D possibly matching TRBD1 (7 bases). CDR3 residues: CASSVAGGGSEQYF. CDR3 nucleotides: TGTGCCAGCAGCGTAGCAGGAGGGGGCAGTGAGCAGTACTTC.